This TCR beta chain was sequenced in a study of pediatric ulcerative colitis. Study-wide findings and caveats: A couple of patients had blood samples with substantially reduced template counts.

Germline values: CDR1 KGHSH, CDR2 LQKENI. Trimming took 6 bases from V and 3 from J; bases not matched to a gene: 9. This CDR3 is built from 16 residues. Data came from immunoSEQ multiplex PCR; TCRdb stores just in-frame clones and leaves some out. The sample has about 24,000 clones; 65% to 80% are singletons. During colonoscopy, one to two rectal pinch biopsies were collected. A remark on this clone: Its antigen remains unknown.

The source of this sequence is a boy aged 5-17 years with severe ulcerative colitis. This chain joins TRBV18 and TRBJ2-2; 8 nucleotides align to TRBD2. The sample taken for sequencing was gut tissue. The CDR3 sequence is CASSYVLAADTGELFF. The CDR3 nucleotides read TGTGCCAGCTCGTACGTACTAGCGGCTGACACCGGGGAGCTGTTTTTT.